This is a list of T cell receptor beta chains from one sample in a study of beta chain features in type 1 diabetes. The data were produced by immunoSEQ multiplex PCR, yet TCRdb's version contains in-frame clones alone and is incomplete. The sample yields 140,000 or so clones, over 9.5% seen once. The sequencing sample was made of naive CD4+ T cells from blood. The receptors were gathered from a man aged 18 to 30 in good health. The CDR3 runs from the conserved cysteine through the conserved F or W. The D gene is left open where the match is weak. Some rows mark clone size as missing; the rest say once, few, many or name a class of expanded clone.

j_gene: TRBJ1-3
abundance: few
d_gene: .
v_gene: TRBV4-3
CDR3aa: CASSQRSRANEGNTIYF
CDR3nt: TGCGCCAGCAGCCAACGGTCCAGGGCTAATGAAGGAAACACCATATATTTT

j_gene: TRBJ2-7
abundance: many
d_gene: TRBD1
v_gene: TRBV29-1
CDR3aa: CSAGDRPYEQYF
CDR3nt: TGCAGCGCTGGGGACAGACCCTACGAGCAGTACTTC

j_gene: TRBJ1-1
abundance: .
d_gene: .
v_gene: TRBV29-1
CDR3aa: CSVVGGGWNTEAFF
CDR3nt: TGCAGCGTTGTGGGGGGAGGTTGGAACACTGAAGCTTTCTTT

j_gene: TRBJ2-7
abundance: .
d_gene: TRBD1
v_gene: TRBV7-8
CDR3aa: CASSLTGDEQYF
CDR3nt: TGTGCCAGCAGCCTGACAGGGGACGAGCAGTACTTC

j_gene: TRBJ1-6
abundance: .
d_gene: .
v_gene: TRBV18
CDR3aa: CASSLLWGENSPLHF
CDR3nt: TGTGCCAGCTCGCTCCTGTGGGGGGAGAATTCACCCCTCCACTTT

j_gene: TRBJ1-3
abundance: .
d_gene: .
v_gene: TRBV6-5
CDR3aa: CASRRDLSDTIYF
CDR3nt: TGTGCCAGCAGGAGGGACTTATCGGACACCATATATTTT

j_gene: TRBJ2-7
abundance: few
d_gene: .
v_gene: TRBV5-6
CDR3aa: CASSLGRGHEQYF
CDR3nt: TGTGCCAGCAGCTTGGGCAGGGGCCACGAGCAGTACTTC

j_gene: TRBJ2-5
abundance: .
d_gene: .
v_gene: TRBV18
CDR3aa: CASSPSGLMETQYF
CDR3nt: TGTGCCAGCTCACCAAGCGGACTGATGGAGACCCAGTACTTC

j_gene: TRBJ2-1
abundance: few
d_gene: .
v_gene: TRBV21-1
CDR3aa: CASPKAGYDLDEQFF
CDR3nt: TGTGCCAGCCCCAAAGCCGGGTATGATTTGGATGAGCAGTTCTTC

j_gene: TRBJ2-5
abundance: .
d_gene: .
v_gene: TRBV27
CDR3aa: CASSLGGGNFQETQYF
CDR3nt: TGTGCCAGCAGTTTGGGGGGTGGGAATTTCCAAGAGACCCAGTACTTC

j_gene: TRBJ2-7
abundance: few
d_gene: TRBD2
v_gene: TRBV7-6
CDR3aa: CASSLAAGDSYEQYF
CDR3nt: TGTGCCAGCAGCTTAGCGGCGGGGGATTCCTACGAGCAGTACTTC

j_gene: TRBJ2-7
abundance: .
d_gene: TRBD1
v_gene: TRBV7-7
CDR3aa: CASSLGSQGENEQYF
CDR3nt: TGTGCCAGCAGCTTAGGGTCTCAGGGGGAGAACGAGCAGTACTTC

j_gene: TRBJ2-6
abundance: many
d_gene: .
v_gene: TRBV29-1
CDR3aa: CSVTRRNSGANVLTF
CDR3nt: TGCAGCGTTACGCGTCGAAACTCTGGGGCCAACGTCCTGACTTTC

j_gene: TRBJ1-4
abundance: few
d_gene: TRBD1
v_gene: TRBV5-4
CDR3aa: CASSQGRQGQGAYEKLFF
CDR3nt: TGTGCCAGCAGCCAAGGTCGACAGGGGCAGGGGGCCTACGAAAAACTGTTTTTT